This is a list of T cell receptor beta chains from one sample in a study of cytomegalovirus exposure and HLA in healthy donors. Some clones are missing from TCRdb's copy, which holds only in-frame ones; the method was immunoSEQ multiplex PCR. The repertoire table contains 150,000 or so clones. What was sequenced was PBMCs. The receptors here all came from a woman aged 45-65 years in good health and CMV-seronegative. Each CDR3 is given with its conserved first and last residue. The D gene is left open where the match is weak.

D	J	V	CDR3	DNA
NA	TRBJ2-7	TRBV28	CASVGQGYEQYF	TGTGCCAGCGTTGGGCAGGGCTACGAGCAGTACTTC
NA	TRBJ1-4	TRBV30	CAWSVRGIMGGNEKLFF	TGTGCCTGGAGTGTACGGGGCATCATGGGGGGTAATGAAAAACTGTTTTTT
TRBD1	TRBJ2-4	TRBV28	CASSPAGTGFDIQYF	TGTGCCAGCAGTCCCGCCGGGACAGGGTTTGACATTCAGTACTTC
TRBD1	TRBJ2-2	TRBV7-2	CASSLLTGKTGELFF	TGTGCCAGCAGCTTACTGACAGGGAAAACCGGGGAGCTGTTTTTT
NA	TRBJ2-6	TRBV11-1	CASSLLLASGANVLTF	TGTGCCAGCAGCTTACTCTTGGCATCTGGGGCCAACGTCCTGACTTTC
NA	TRBJ1-4	TRBV20-1	CSAPQNEKLFF	TGCAGTGCCCCCCAGAATGAAAAACTGTTTTTT
NA	TRBJ1-2	TRBV5-1	CASSQGGGTFGYGYTF	TGCGCCAGCTCACAGGGCGGGGGGACCTTCGGCTATGGCTACACCTTC
TRBD2	TRBJ2-1	TRBV27	CASSFPRTSGGAYEQFF	TGTGCCAGCAGTTTCCCACGAACTAGCGGGGGGGCTTATGAGCAGTTCTTC
TRBD2	TRBJ2-2	TRBV7-2	CASSVMSGREGELFF	TGTGCCAGCAGTGTGATGAGCGGGAGAGAGGGGGAGCTGTTTTTT
NA	TRBJ2-6	TRBV4-2	CASSQDPGFGANVLTF	TGTGCCAGCAGCCAAGATCCAGGGTTCGGGGCCAACGTCCTGACTTTC
TRBD1	TRBJ1-2	TRBV5-6	CASSLTGVYGYTF	TGTGCCAGCAGCTTAACAGGGGTCTATGGCTACACCTTC
NA	TRBJ1-2	TRBV19	CASSRAGTNYGYTF	TGTGCCAGTAGTAGAGCAGGGACTAACTATGGCTACACCTTC
NA	TRBJ2-7	TRBV5-6	CASSSFLWAHEQYF	TGTGCCAGCAGCTCCTTTTTATGGGCCCACGAGCAGTACTTC
TRBD1	TRBJ2-2	TRBV28	CASETGVAGELFF	TGTGCCAGCGAGACAGGGGTCGCCGGGGAGCTGTTTTTT
TRBD1	TRBJ1-2	TRBV5-6	CASSGAGTGYNYGYTF	TGTGCCAGCAGTGGGGCCGGGACAGGTTATAACTATGGCTACACCTTC
NA	TRBJ2-7	TRBV6-4	CASSLQEEQYF	TGTGCCAGCAGTTTACAGGAAGAGCAGTACTTC
TRBD1	TRBJ2-2	TRBV19	CASSPGQGNTGELFF	TGTGCCAGTAGTCCGGGACAGGGGAACACCGGGGAGCTGTTTTTT
NA	TRBJ2-5	TRBV19	CASSIVGAGETQYF	TGTGCCAGTAGTATTGTGGGGGCTGGAGAGACCCAGTACTTC
TRBD1	TRBJ2-1	TRBV7-2	CASSLDLGDRSNEQFF	TGTGCCAGCAGCTTAGACTTAGGGGACAGGAGTAATGAGCAGTTCTTC
NA	TRBJ1-2	TRBV5-8	CASSLTGIYGYTF	TGTGCCAGCAGCTTGACAGGAATCTATGGCTACACCTTC
TRBD1	TRBJ2-2	TRBV28	CASSMTGTNTGELFF	TGTGCCAGCAGTATGACAGGGACGAACACCGGGGAGCTGTTTTTT
NA	TRBJ2-1	TRBV18	CASSPPTGRRYNEQFF	TGTGCCAGCTCACCACCCACCGGGAGAAGGTACAATGAGCAGTTCTTC
NA	TRBJ1-2	TRBV5-1	CASSLGQSNYGYTF	TGCGCCAGCAGCTTGGGACAGAGTAACTATGGCTACACCTTC
NA	TRBJ2-2	TRBV7-6	CASSLNPKATGELFF	TGTGCCAGCAGCCTAAATCCGAAAGCCACCGGGGAGCTGTTTTTT
NA	TRBJ2-3	TRBV30	CAWSVGLLSTDTQYF	TGTGCCTGGAGTGTAGGACTCCTTAGCACAGATACGCAGTATTTT
TRBD1	TRBJ2-7	TRBV5-1	CASSPRTGGNSEQYF	TGCGCCAGCAGCCCTCGGACAGGGGGTAACTCCGAGCAGTACTTC
NA	TRBJ1-1	TRBV30	CAWSIRGGLNTEAFF	TGTGCCTGGAGTATTAGGGGGGGACTGAACACTGAAGCTTTCTTT
NA	TRBJ1-4	TRBV6-6	CASTPPTGGEKLFF	TGTGCCAGCACCCCGCCCACTGGGGGCGAAAAACTGTTTTTT
TRBD1	TRBJ1-4	TRBV6-5	CASSYSSGGNEKLFF	TGTGCCAGCAGTTACTCATCAGGGGGGAATGAAAAACTGTTTTTT
NA	TRBJ2-2	TRBV7-9	CASSLARGLEELFF	TGTGCCAGCAGCTTAGCTCGGGGGTTGGAGGAGCTGTTTTTT
NA	TRBJ1-4	TRBV6-1	CASSVFQATNEKLFF	TGTGCCAGCAGTGTTTTTCAGGCAACTAATGAAAAACTGTTTTTT
NA	TRBJ2-1	TRBV4-1	CASLSQATNEQFF	TGCGCCAGCCTCTCCCAGGCAACCAATGAGCAGTTCTTC
NA	TRBJ2-1	TRBV18	CASSPGDNYNEQFF	TGTGCCAGCTCACCGGGGGACAACTACAATGAGCAGTTCTTC
TRBD1	TRBJ2-7	TRBV29-1	CSVVYRGYLYEQYF	TGCAGCGTTGTTTACAGGGGGTACTTGTACGAGCAGTACTTC
TRBD2	TRBJ2-5	TRBV5-6	CASSPPTSGVLKTQYF	TGTGCCAGCAGCCCCCCGACTAGCGGGGTTCTCAAGACCCAGTACTTC
NA	TRBJ1-2	TRBV20-1	CSALPRGGYTF	TGCAGTGCCCTCCCCAGGGGTGGCTACACCTTC
NA	TRBJ1-1	TRBV28	CASSLLRFAEAFF	TGTGCCAGCAGTTTGTTGCGATTCGCTGAAGCTTTCTTT
NA	TRBJ2-2	TRBV7-7	CASSLGGGAGELFF	TGTGCCAGCAGCTTAGGAGGAGGGGCCGGGGAGCTGTTTTTT
TRBD1	TRBJ1-2	TRBV13	CASSLGRQGVNYGYTF	TGTGCCAGCAGCTTAGGGAGACAGGGCGTGAACTATGGCTACACCTTC
TRBD2	TRBJ2-5	TRBV27	CASRLAGQYF	TGTGCCAGCCGACTAGCGGGCCAGTACTTC
NA	TRBJ1-5	TRBV6-5	CASRPVVDQPQHF	TGTGCCAGCAGGCCGGTCGTGGATCAGCCCCAGCATTTT
NA	TRBJ2-7	TRBV5-1	CASSLEAASSYEQYF	TGCGCCAGCAGCTTGGAGGCAGCGAGCTCCTACGAGCAGTACTTC
TRBD2	TRBJ2-7	TRBV5-6	CASSGGEAQYF	TGTGCCAGCAGCGGGGGGGAGGCGCAGTACTTC
NA	TRBJ2-7	TRBV28	CASSLPQDYEQYF	TGTGCCAGCAGTTTGCCCCAGGACTACGAGCAGTACTTC
NA	TRBJ2-5	TRBV12-5	CASGLSGRETQYF	TGTGCTAGTGGTTTGTCAGGTCGGGAGACCCAGTACTTC
NA	TRBJ1-4	TRBV29-1	CSVTMSGDEKLFF	TGCAGCGTTACCATGTCGGGGGATGAAAAACTGTTTTTT
NA	TRBJ1-5	TRBV6-6	CASTPTGNQPQHF	TGTGCCAGCACCCCCACGGGCAATCAGCCCCAGCATTTT
NA	TRBJ2-7	TRBV19	CASSIGGSRYEQYF	TGTGCCAGTAGTATCGGTGGGAGCCGGTACGAGCAGTACTTC
TRBD1	TRBJ1-1	TRBV27	CASSLGQGYGNTEAFF	TGTGCCAGCAGTTTGGGACAGGGGTATGGGAACACTGAAGCTTTCTTT
NA	TRBJ1-6	TRBV2	CAARGGQYSPLHF	TGTGCCGCCCGGGGGGGGCAATATTCACCCCTCCACTTT
TRBD1	TRBJ2-7	TRBV9	CASSVTPGTGAGINQQYF	TGTGCCAGCAGCGTCACCCCTGGGACAGGGGCGGGCATTAACCAGCAGTACTTC
NA	TRBJ2-3	TRBV9	CASSVGGVTDTQYF	TGTGCCAGCAGCGTTGGCGGGGTGACAGATACGCAGTATTTT
NA	TRBJ1-4	TRBV20-1	CSASRVEKLFF	TGCAGTGCTAGCCGGGTTGAAAAACTGTTTTTT
NA	TRBJ1-1	TRBV19	CASSIQGRGTEAFF	TGTGCCAGTAGTATACAGGGAAGGGGCACTGAAGCTTTCTTT
TRBD1	TRBJ1-3	TRBV5-1	CASSFNTGAGNTIYF	TGCGCCAGCAGCTTTAATACAGGGGCTGGAAACACCATATATTTT
NA	TRBJ1-2	TRBV19	CASSILRGGRHYGYTF	TGTGCCAGTAGTATCCTCAGGGGCGGTAGGCACTATGGCTACACCTTC
NA	TRBJ2-1	TRBV15	CATSRDPSHYNEQFF	TGTGCCACCAGCAGAGACCCTAGCCACTACAATGAGCAGTTCTTC
NA	TRBJ2-2	TRBV7-9	CASSLTDGQSTNTGELFF	TGTGCCAGCAGCTTGACCGATGGACAGTCCACGAACACCGGGGAGCTGTTTTTT